The clone carrying this T cell receptor beta chain was seen only once. Germline assignment: CDR1 SGHTA and CDR2 FQGNSA. Trimming removed 4 bases from V and 3 bases from J, with 3 bases in between. The length of the CDR3 is 12 residues. Stated treatment: roughly 18 received Ad26.COV2.S at low or high dose, single or two shots; several received placebo; per-sample allocation not given. Sample collection was performed on day 63 after the first vaccine or placebo injection. Ad26.COV2.S expressed prefusion-stabilized spike from the original Wuhan strain. This sample is part of a study of Ad26.COV2.S vaccination and SARS-CoV-2 variants. Assay: immunoSEQ multiplex PCR; the TCRdb copy retains only in-frame clones and omits some. The sample records 450,000 to 550,000 clones, 89% being singletons.

The specimen was peripheral blood, collected in a trial of Ad26.COV2.S vaccine versus placebo. This TCR came from a person between 18 and 60 years old who received the Ad26.COV2.S COVID-19 vaccine or a placebo. V gene TRBV7-2 combines with J gene TRBJ2-2; D gene ambiguous. CDR3 region: CASSSYTGELFF. The CDR3 bases are TGTGCCAGCAGCTCCTACACCGGGGAGCTGTTTTTT.